A single sample gave rise to the 20 T cell receptor beta chains below, sequenced in a study of cytomegalovirus exposure and HLA in healthy donors listed by TCRdb under 2017. Libraries were made using the immunoSEQ multiplex PCR assay. TCRdb obtained this table from immuneACCESS and retained in-frame rearrangements with V and J assigned. These tables miss some clones; where compared with another copy, unresolved V genes account for less than half of the shortfall, and the remainder is unexplained. The sample table records about 150,000 clones; 70% to 90% of these occur just once. Of the sample, 2.1% is held by the ten largest clones. Specimen: PBMCs. The receptors shown here come from a human donor in good health.

V is TRBV5-4 and J is TRBJ2-6; D is undetermined. CDR3 size: 15 residues. Germline-derived CDR1 and CDR2 are SGHNT and YYREEE (reference sequence). V was clipped by 4 bases and J by 0 bases, with 8 bases between them. CDR3 region: CASSPPPSGANVLTF. The CDR3, as DNA: TGTGCCAGCAGCCCCCCTCCCTCTGGGGCCAACGTCCTGACTTTC. The complete variable domain, with remaining parts taken from reference TRBV5-4 and TRBJ2-6, reads ETGVTQSPTHLIKTRGQQVTLRCSSQSGHNTVSWYQQALGQGPQFIFQYYREEENGRGNFPPRFSGLQFPNYSSELNVNALELDDSALYLCASSPPPSGANVLTFGAGSRLTVL.

CDR3: CASSLGHGTEAFF. The CDR3 DNA reads as TGTGCCAGCAGCTTAGGGCACGGGACTGAAGCTTTCTTT. The rearrangement links TRBV7-8 to TRBJ1-1; D is undetermined. This CDR3 region has 13 residues. V was shortened by 1 base and J by 5 bases, with 8 bases between the two germline ends. Germline lookup yields CDR1 SGHVS and CDR2 FQNEAQ.

This clone was recorded only once. The chain joins TRBV10-3 to TRBJ2-2, with 7 positions matching TRBD2. CDR3 length: 16 residues. With 2 bases clipped from V and 4 bases from J, the junction kept 7 bases outside the gene matches. CDR1 ENHRY and CDR2 SYGVKD come from the germline V gene. CDR3 in amino acids: CAISEGGSRSTGELFF. The CDR3, as DNA: TGTGCCATCAGTGAGGGCGGGAGCCGTTCCACCGGGGAGCTGTTTTTT.

This clone showed up just a few times. The chain links TRBV2 to TRBJ2-7; 8 bases map to TRBD1. This CDR3 comprises 15 residues. CDR1 SNHLY and CDR2 FYNNEI come from the germline V gene. V lost 3 bases to trimming and J lost 0 bases; unmatched junction nucleotides: 4. Written as DNA, the CDR3 is TGTGCCAGCAGTGACCGGACAGGGTACTCCTACGAGCAGTACTTC. Its translation is CASSDRTGYSYEQYF.

V usage is TRBV19 and J usage is TRBJ1-5, with 10 bases identical to TRBD1. Losses at the gene ends were 4 bases for V and 5 bases for J; bases not matched to a gene: 2. CDR1 and CDR2 from the germline V gene are LNHDA and SQIVND (reference sequence). The CDR3 totals 14 residues. CDR3 protein: CASSKGQGDQPQHF. DNA for the CDR3: TGTGCCAGTAGTAAAGGACAGGGGGATCAGCCCCAGCATTTT.

V gene TRBV6-1 combines with J gene TRBJ2-7, with D perhaps TRBD2 (5 bases). Germline lookup yields CDR1 MNHNS and CDR2 SASEGT. The V end was cut by 3 bases, the J end by 1 base, with 13 bases between. The CDR3 has 15 residues. DNA for the CDR3: TGTGCCAGCAGTGATTGGTTCGGGAAATCCTACGAGCAGTACTTC. Its translation: CASSDWFGKSYEQYF.

The V call is TRBV6-1, the J call TRBJ2-1; TRBD1 agrees at 8 bases. Germline CDR1 and CDR2: MNHNS and SASEGT. This CDR3 has 13 amino acids. Trimming at V came to 6 bases and at J to 7 bases, leaving 5 bases not matched to a gene. CDR3 in amino acids: CASRGQGRNEQFF. The CDR3 nucleotides are TGTGCCAGCAGAGGACAGGGTAGGAATGAGCAGTTCTTC.

The V and J genes are TRBV10-3 and TRBJ2-7, with 8 positions matching TRBD2. With V trimmed by 2 bases and J by 3 bases, 3 bases remained unmatched. Germline lookup yields CDR1 ENHRY and CDR2 SYGVKD. The CDR3 has 14 residues. The CDR3 sequence: CAISEGLAFYEQYF. CDR3 sequence (DNA): TGTGCCATCAGTGAGGGACTAGCATTCTACGAGCAGTACTTC.

The chain carries TRBV6-1 and TRBJ1-1, with 7 bases matching TRBD1. Trimming took 3 bases from V and 1 from J; bases not matched to a gene: 2. Germline values: CDR1 MNHNS, CDR2 SASEGT. The CDR3 covers 14 residues. For the CDR3, the DNA is TGTGCCAGCAGTGACAGGACAGGGAACACTGAAGCTTTCTTT. This gives the protein CASSDRTGNTEAFF.

This clone has just a few counts. The V gene is TRBV5-4, the J gene TRBJ1-4; no definite D call. Germline CDR1 is SGHNT and CDR2 is YYREEE (reference sequence). The CDR3 is 13 residues long. Trimming removed 4 bases from V and 13 bases from J, with 17 bases in between. The CDR3 sequence: CASSLVPGNILFF. Written as DNA, the CDR3 is TGTGCCAGCAGCCTGGTGCCGGGAAACATACTGTTTTTT.

Written as DNA, the CDR3 is TGTGCCAGCAACAGACTAGCTGGGGGCAATGAGCAGTTCTTC. Protein sequence: CASNRLAGGNEQFF. This chain uses TRBV2 with TRBJ2-1; 7 bases match TRBD2. The CDR3 extends over 14 amino acids. The germline gives CDR1 SNHLY, CDR2 FYNNEI. The V and J ends lost 7 bases and 6 bases, in that order; junction bases with no gene match: 9. The full variable domain, completed using reference TRBV2 and TRBJ2-1, is EPEVTQTPSHQVTQMGQEVILRCVPISNHLYFYWYRQILGQKVEFLVSFYNNEISEKSEIFDDQFSVERPDGSNFTLKIRSTKLEDSAMYFCASNRLAGGNEQFFGPGTRLTVL.

The chain is built from TRBV7-2 and TRBJ1-5; no firm D call. Germline values: CDR1 SGHTA, CDR2 FQGNSA. The CDR3 runs to 13 residues. Trimming stripped 5 bases from V and 5 bases from J, with 10 bases between. The CDR3 sequence is CASSNRTYQPQHF. In nucleotides, the CDR3 is TGTGCCAGCAGCAACCGTACTTATCAGCCCCAGCATTTT.

This chain links TRBV2 with TRBJ1-1, with TRBD1 as a possible D gene (5 bases). Trimming cost V 4 bases and J 5 bases, with 8 bases left between them. The germline V gene encodes CDR1 SNHLY and CDR2 FYNNEI. The CDR3 has 12 residues. CDR3 bases: TGTGCCAGCAGTGCTAGACAGACTGAAGCTTTCTTT. Protein sequence: CASSARQTEAFF.

The chain couples TRBV15 to TRBJ2-2, with D possibly TRBD2 on 6 matching bases. The CDR3 covers 15 residues. CDR1 LNHNV and CDR2 YYDKDF come from the germline V gene (reference sequence). Trimming left V 4 bases short and J 5 bases short, with 14 bases between. CDR3 nucleotides: TGTGCCACCAGCAAGTTTCAGGGAGGAACCGGGGAGCTGTTTTTT. Residues: CATSKFQGGTGELFF.

The V call is TRBV12-5, the J call TRBJ2-5, with D possibly being TRBD2 (6 bases). This CDR3 contains 16 residues. Per germline, CDR1 LGHNT and CDR2 FRNRAP. V lost 5 bases and J 1 base, leaving 17 bases between the germline ends. Here the CDR3 DNA reads TGTGCTAGTGGTGCCCCCTTTGGGGGGAGCCAAGAGACCCAGTACTTC. This codes for CASGAPFGGSQETQYF. The full variable domain, rest sourced from reference TRBV12-5 and TRBJ2-5, is DARVTQTPRHKVTEMGQEVTMRCQPILGHNTVFWYRQTMMQGLELLAYFRNRAPLDDSGMPKDRFSAEMPDATLATLKIQPSEPRDSAVYFCASGAPFGGSQETQYFGPGTRLLVL.

The chain couples TRBV29-1 to TRBJ2-7, with 7 bases fitting TRBD2. The CDR3 loop spans 13 amino acids. The V segment lost 0 bases and the J segment 3 bases; nucleotides outside the gene matches: 2. Germline CDR1 is SQVTM and CDR2 is ANQGSEA. The CDR3 DNA follows: TGCAGCGTTGAAGAATCGGGGGGCTACGAGCAGTACTTC. This sequence encodes CSVEESGGYEQYF.

Of note for this clone: The junction departs from germline at one end; a sequencing error may be responsible. Distinct nucleotide sequences in the sample also encode this CDR3. The V call is TRBV6-5, the J call TRBJ2-7, with D tentatively TRBD2 (7 bases). Germline assignment: CDR1 MNHEY and CDR2 SVGAGI. This CDR3 has 15 amino acids. CDR3 nucleotide sequence: TGTGCCAGTAGTTATTGGTTAGGGGGGGGCGACGAGCAGTACTTC. Translation gives CASSYWLGGGDEQYF.

The chain uses TRBV6-1 and TRBJ2-3, with D possibly matching TRBD2 (7 bases). Trimming stripped 9 bases from V and 1 base from J, with 17 bases between. Germline-derived CDR1 and CDR2 are MNHNS and SASEGT. CDR3 length: 15 residues. CDR3 sequence (DNA): TGTGCCAGTTACCTTGGGGGGGGCCGCACAGATACGCAGTATTTT. It translates to CASYLGGGRTDTQYF.

The chain recombines TRBV19 with TRBJ2-4, with D unresolved. CDR3 length: 13 amino acids. The germline V gene has CDR1 LNHDA and CDR2 SQIVND (reference sequence). V was trimmed by 7 bases and J by 12 bases, leaving 19 bases between them. The CDR3 reads CASTELDGVNQYF. The DNA for the CDR3 is TGTGCCAGTACCGAGCTAGACGGAGTCAATCAGTACTTC.

This clone was detected a few times. The chain combines TRBV6-4 with TRBJ1-4; D gene uncertain. CDR3 length equals 15 residues. Germline lookup yields CDR1 MRHNA and CDR2 SNTAGT. V was pared by 4 bases and J by 8 bases, with 17 bases between. CDR3 sequence: CASSATAGAGEKLFF. The CDR3 region has the DNA TGTGCCAGCAGTGCCACAGCGGGCGCAGGAGAAAAACTGTTTTTT.